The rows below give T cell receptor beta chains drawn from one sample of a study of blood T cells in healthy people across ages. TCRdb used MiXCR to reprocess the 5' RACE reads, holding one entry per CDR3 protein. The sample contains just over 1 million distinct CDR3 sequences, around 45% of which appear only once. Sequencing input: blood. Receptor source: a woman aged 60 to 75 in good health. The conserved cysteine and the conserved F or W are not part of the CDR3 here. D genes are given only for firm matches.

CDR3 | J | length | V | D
ASSPGSWQPQH | TRBJ1-5 | 11 | TRBV28 | NA
ASSSGVNRPTYSSYEQY | TRBJ2-7 | 17 | TRBV27 | NA
ASRKQSGSSYNEQY | TRBJ2-7 | 14 | TRBV7-2 | TRBD2
SAREYEKLF | TRBJ1-4 | 9 | TRBV20-1 | NA
ASSLLAERGEQY | TRBJ2-7 | 12 | TRBV28 | TRBD2
ASSYLQGYYGYT | TRBJ1-2 | 12 | TRBV3-1 | TRBD1
ASREGVRGYT | TRBJ1-2 | 10 | TRBV27 | NA
ASSEAGHNEQF | TRBJ2-1 | 11 | TRBV2 | NA
ASRADYRVEETQY | TRBJ2-5 | 13 | TRBV2 | NA
SARISGFNTEAF | TRBJ1-1 | 12 | TRBV29-1 | NA
ASSLRPDLVGEAF | TRBJ1-1 | 13 | TRBV28 | NA
SVEGWREGSYEQY | TRBJ2-7 | 13 | TRBV29-1 | TRBD2
ASGLVPLSYANYGYT | TRBJ1-2 | 15 | TRBV12-5 | NA
ASSTLGTPGGGETQY | TRBJ2-5 | 15 | TRBV27 | TRBD2
ASSPRGGSINYGYT | TRBJ1-2 | 14 | TRBV14 | NA
ASSPNPTSGIKDEQF | TRBJ2-1 | 15 | TRBV27 | TRBD2
ASSQRASWQETQY | TRBJ2-5 | 13 | TRBV4-1 | NA
ASSLEGYSPLH | TRBJ1-6 | 11 | TRBV27 | NA
ASSDGTVEETQY | TRBJ2-5 | 12 | TRBV5-6 | TRBD1
ASSLDSGPDTQY | TRBJ2-3 | 12 | TRBV5-1 | NA
ASSDLGVGGYT | TRBJ1-2 | 11 | TRBV6-1 | NA
ASSYDGGGLADKDTQY | TRBJ2-3 | 16 | TRBV6-5 | TRBD2
ASSLAPRDSPLH | TRBJ1-6 | 12 | TRBV5-1 | NA
ASSLSATDGLGQY | TRBJ2-5 | 13 | TRBV7-3 | NA
ASSLAGANTYNEQF | TRBJ2-1 | 14 | TRBV7-8 | NA
ASSCGTGTYPQAF | TRBJ1-1 | 13 | TRBV5-1 | NA
ACSLSAGHTDTQY | TRBJ2-3 | 13 | TRBV27 | NA
ASSSFYGYT | TRBJ1-2 | 9 | TRBV5-6 | NA
ATSELGPKGDTQY | TRBJ2-3 | 13 | TRBV24-1 | NA
ASSTDRGYGYT | TRBJ1-2 | 11 | TRBV12-3/TRBV12-4 | TRBD1
ASSPATERNSPLH | TRBJ1-6 | 13 | TRBV6-2/TRBV6-3 | NA
AWSVLRVDTQY | TRBJ2-3 | 11 | TRBV30 | NA
SARGVAGGPSSYNEQF | TRBJ2-1 | 16 | TRBV20-1 | TRBD2
ASSSPSLSGRAYEQY | TRBJ2-7 | 15 | TRBV27 | TRBD2
ASSPAPTTSTDTQY | TRBJ2-3 | 14 | TRBV7-2 | NA
ASSFRDRLKSSSGANVLT | TRBJ2-6 | 18 | TRBV28 | TRBD1
ASTLRGETQY | TRBJ2-5 | 10 | TRBV5-6 | NA
ASSAAGGYT | TRBJ1-2 | 9 | TRBV9 | NA
ASSIGHRTAYEQY | TRBJ2-7 | 13 | TRBV5-5 | NA
ASSGSVETQY | TRBJ2-5 | 10 | TRBV9 | NA